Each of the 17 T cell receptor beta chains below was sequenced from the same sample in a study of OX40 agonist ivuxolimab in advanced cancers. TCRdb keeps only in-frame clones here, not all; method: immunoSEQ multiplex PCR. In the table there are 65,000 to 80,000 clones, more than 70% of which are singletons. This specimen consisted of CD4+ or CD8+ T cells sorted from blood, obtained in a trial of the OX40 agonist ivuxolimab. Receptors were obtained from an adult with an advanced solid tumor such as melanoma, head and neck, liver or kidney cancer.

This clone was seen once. The CDR3 here is CASSPGGFFSGNTIYF. The DNA for the CDR3 is TGTGCCAGCAGCCCGGGTGGGTTTTTCTCTGGAAACACCATATATTTT. The chain employs TRBV5-4 and TRBJ1-3; D uncertain. The CDR3 has 16 residues. Looked up from germline, CDR1 is SGHNT and CDR2 is YYREEE (reference sequence). V lost 4 bases to trimming and J lost 0 bases, with 14 bases between them.

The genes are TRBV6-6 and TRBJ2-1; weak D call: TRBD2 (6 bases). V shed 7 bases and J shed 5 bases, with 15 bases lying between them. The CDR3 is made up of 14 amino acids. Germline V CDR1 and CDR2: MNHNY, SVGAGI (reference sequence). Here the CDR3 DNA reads TGTGCCAGCATGGGGGGACCCGGCGACAATGAGCAGTTCTTC. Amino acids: CASMGGPGDNEQFF.

CDR3: CASSQDGTGELFF. In nucleotides, the CDR3 is TGCGCCAGCAGTCAAGACGGGACCGGGGAGCTGTTTTTT. The rearrangement links TRBV10-2 to TRBJ2-2, with D uncertain. Germline CDR1 and CDR2: WSHSY and SAAADI. The CDR3 extends over 13 amino acids. The V end lost 5 bases, the J end lost 5 bases, and 9 bases lay between the germline ends.

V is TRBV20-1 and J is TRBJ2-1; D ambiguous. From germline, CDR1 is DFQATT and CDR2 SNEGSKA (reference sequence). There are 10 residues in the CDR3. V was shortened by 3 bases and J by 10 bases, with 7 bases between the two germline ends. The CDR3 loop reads CSASGPEQFF. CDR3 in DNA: TGCAGTGCTAGCGGGCCCGAGCAGTTCTTC.

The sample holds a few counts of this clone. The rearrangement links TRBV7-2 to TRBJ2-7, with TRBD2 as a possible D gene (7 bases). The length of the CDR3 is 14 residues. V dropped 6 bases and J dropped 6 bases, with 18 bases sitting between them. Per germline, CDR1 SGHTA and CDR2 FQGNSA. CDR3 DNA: TGTGCCAGCAGTCGAGACCCGGGGGGCGGCGAGCAGTACTTC. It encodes CASSRDPGGGEQYF.

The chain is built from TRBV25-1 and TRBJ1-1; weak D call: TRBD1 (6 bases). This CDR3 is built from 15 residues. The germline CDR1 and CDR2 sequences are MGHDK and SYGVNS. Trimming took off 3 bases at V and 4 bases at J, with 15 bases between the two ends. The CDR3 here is CASSDIFGGGTEAFF. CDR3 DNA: TGTGCCAGCAGTGACATTTTTGGAGGGGGCACTGAAGCTTTCTTT.

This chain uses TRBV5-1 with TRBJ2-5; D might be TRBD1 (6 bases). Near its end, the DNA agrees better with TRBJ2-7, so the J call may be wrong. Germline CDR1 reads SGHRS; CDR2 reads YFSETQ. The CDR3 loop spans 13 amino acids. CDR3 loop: CASSIPGVDEQYF. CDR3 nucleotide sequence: TGCGCCAGCAGCATACCAGGGGTCGACGAGCAGTACTTC.

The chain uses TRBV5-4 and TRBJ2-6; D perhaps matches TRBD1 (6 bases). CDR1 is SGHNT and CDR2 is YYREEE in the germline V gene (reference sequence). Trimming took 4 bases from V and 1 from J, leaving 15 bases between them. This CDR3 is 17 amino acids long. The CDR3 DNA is TGTGCCAGCAGCCCCCAGGGGTCGCCTTCTGGGGCCAACGTCCTGACTTTC. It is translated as CASSPQGSPSGANVLTF.

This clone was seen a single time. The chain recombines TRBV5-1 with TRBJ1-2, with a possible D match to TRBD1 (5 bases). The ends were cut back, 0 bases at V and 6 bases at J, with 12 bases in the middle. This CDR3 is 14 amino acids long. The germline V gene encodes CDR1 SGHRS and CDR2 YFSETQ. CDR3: CASSLGTPGDGYTF. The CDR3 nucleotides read TGCGCCAGCAGCTTGGGGACCCCGGGGGATGGCTACACCTTC. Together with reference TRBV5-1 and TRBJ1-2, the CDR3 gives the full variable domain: KAGVTQTPRYLIKTRGQQVTLSCSPISGHRSVSWYQQTPGQGLQFLFEYFSETQRNKGNFPGRFSGRQFSNSRSEMNVSTLELGDSALYLCASSLGTPGDGYTFGSGTRLTVV.

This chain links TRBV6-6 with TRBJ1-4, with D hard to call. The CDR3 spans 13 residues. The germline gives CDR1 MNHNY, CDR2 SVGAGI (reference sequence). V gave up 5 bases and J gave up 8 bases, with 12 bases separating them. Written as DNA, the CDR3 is TGTGCCAGCAGTAGAGAAAACCAAGAAAAACTGTTTTTT. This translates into CASSRENQEKLFF.

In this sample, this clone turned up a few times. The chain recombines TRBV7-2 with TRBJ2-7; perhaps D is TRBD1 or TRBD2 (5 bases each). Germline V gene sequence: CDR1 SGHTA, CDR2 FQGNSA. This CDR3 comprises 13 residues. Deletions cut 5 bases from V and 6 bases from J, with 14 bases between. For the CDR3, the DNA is TGTGCCAGCAGCCCCCGGGACCCCATCGAGCAGTACTTC. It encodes CASSPRDPIEQYF.

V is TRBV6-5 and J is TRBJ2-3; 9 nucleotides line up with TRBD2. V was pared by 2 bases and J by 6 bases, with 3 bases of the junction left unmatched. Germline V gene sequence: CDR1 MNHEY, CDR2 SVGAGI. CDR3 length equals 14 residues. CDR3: CASSYGLAGDTQYF. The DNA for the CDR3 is TGTGCCAGCAGTTACGGCCTAGCGGGGGATACGCAGTATTTT.

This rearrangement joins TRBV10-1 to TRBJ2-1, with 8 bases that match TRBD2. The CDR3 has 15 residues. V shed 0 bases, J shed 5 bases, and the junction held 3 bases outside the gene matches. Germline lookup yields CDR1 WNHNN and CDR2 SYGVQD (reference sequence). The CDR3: CASSESAGGHNEQFF. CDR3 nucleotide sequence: TGCGCCAGCAGTGAGTCTGCGGGGGGCCACAATGAGCAGTTCTTC.

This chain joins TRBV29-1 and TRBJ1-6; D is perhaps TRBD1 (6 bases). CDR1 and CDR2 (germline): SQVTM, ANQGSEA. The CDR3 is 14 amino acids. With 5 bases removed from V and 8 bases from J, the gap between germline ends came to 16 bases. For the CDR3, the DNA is TGCAGCGTTAAGGTCGGACAGCGGGATTCACCCCTCCACTTT. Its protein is CSVKVGQRDSPLHF.

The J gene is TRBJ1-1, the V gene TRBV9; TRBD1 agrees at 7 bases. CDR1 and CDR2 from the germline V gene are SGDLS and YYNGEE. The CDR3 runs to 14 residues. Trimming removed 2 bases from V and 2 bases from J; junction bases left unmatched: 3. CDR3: CASSVTGPNTEAFF. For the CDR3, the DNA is TGTGCCAGCAGCGTGACAGGGCCCAACACTGAAGCTTTCTTT.

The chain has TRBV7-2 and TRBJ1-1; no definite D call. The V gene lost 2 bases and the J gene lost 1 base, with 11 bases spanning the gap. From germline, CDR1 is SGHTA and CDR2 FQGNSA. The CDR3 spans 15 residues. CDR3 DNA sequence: TGTGCCAGCAGCTTAATGGTCCTTAAGAACACTGAAGCTTTCTTT. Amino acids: CASSLMVLKNTEAFF.

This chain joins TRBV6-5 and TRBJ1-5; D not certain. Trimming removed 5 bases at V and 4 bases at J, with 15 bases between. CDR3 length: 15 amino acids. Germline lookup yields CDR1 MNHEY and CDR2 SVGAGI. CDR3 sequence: CASSPGFLGNQPQHF. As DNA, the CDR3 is TGTGCCAGCAGTCCCGGGTTCCTGGGAAATCAGCCCCAGCATTTT.